This T cell receptor beta chain was retrieved from a study of regulatory T cells in long-lasting Graves disease. Findings of the study overall: Persistent patients shared thousands of public clonotypes among themselves. Newly diagnosed patients shared fewer, at some 970. Graves' patients with persistent disease showed TCR diversity lower than patients newly diagnosed.

The length of the CDR3 is 16 residues. The V and J ends lost 6 bases and 0 bases, in that order; junction bases with no gene match: 9. This clonotype has a count of ten or more. Antigen specificity is unknown. The time point denotes: newly diagnosed GD, antithyroid drugs for less than 3 months. PBMC RNA served as the TCR library source. HTBI primers from iRepertoire and Arm-PCR of CDR3 regions yielded the TCR beta libraries. TCRdb used MiXCR to reprocess the multiplex PCR reads, holding one entry per CDR3 protein. The repertoire holds some 410,000 distinct CDR3 sequences, with about 17% as singletons. The same data also contributed to another study, on T cells in Graves' hyperthyroidism and ophthalmopathy. That study reports: Patients aged 18 to 65 with hyperthyroidism were newly diagnosed, with duration under 2 months. When the TCR CDR3 underwent first-round RT-PCR, the HTBI primer set was used.

The chain links TRBV12-3 or TRBV12-4 to TRBJ2-3; 7 bases are shared with TRBD2. The receptor's source is a woman younger than 45 with Graves disease. This material consisted of peripheral blood mononuclear cells (PBMCs), taken at new diagnosis, from a patient treated with antithyroid drugs. In nucleotides, the CDR3 is TGTGCCAGCAGCCGGGCTAGCGGAACTAGCACAGATACGCAGTATTTT. Encoded protein: CASSRASGTSTDTQYF.